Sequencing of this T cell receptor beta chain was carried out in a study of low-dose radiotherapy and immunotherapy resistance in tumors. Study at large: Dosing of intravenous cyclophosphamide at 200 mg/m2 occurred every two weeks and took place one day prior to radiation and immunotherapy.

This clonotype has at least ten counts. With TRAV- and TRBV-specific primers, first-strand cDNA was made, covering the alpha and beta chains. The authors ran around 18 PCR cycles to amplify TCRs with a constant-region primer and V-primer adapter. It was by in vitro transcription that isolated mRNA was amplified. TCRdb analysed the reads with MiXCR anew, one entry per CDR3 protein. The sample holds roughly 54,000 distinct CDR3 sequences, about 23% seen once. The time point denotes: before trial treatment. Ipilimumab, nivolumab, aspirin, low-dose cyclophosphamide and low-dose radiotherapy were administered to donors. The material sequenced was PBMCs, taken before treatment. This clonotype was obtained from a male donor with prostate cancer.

The chain's CDR3 is CASRLDSNSPLHF. DNA of the CDR3: TGTGCCAGCAGACTTGACAGTAATTCACCCCTCCACTTT. The chain recombines TRBV6-2 or TRBV6-3 with TRBJ1-6; D may be TRBD1 (5 bases). This CDR3 spans 13 amino acids. With 6 bases removed from V and 6 bases from J, the gap between germline ends came to 9 bases. CDR1 is MNHEY and CDR2 is SVGEGT in the germline V gene.